This T cell receptor (beta chain) was sequenced for a study of beta chain bispecific antibodies for T cell cancers listed by TCRdb under 2021. Broadly, across the study: Healthy donor T cells were cocultured with T cell leukemia lines and bispecific antibodies, then TRBV sequencing of surviving cells measured the depletion of each TRBV family. Surface TRBV12 (TRBV12-3) was expressed by Jurkat cells, and surface TRBV5-5 was expressed by HPB-ALL cells. Overall study results and their limits: Every sequenced sample contained a mix of leukemia cell line cells and normal T cells, and most targeted TRBV signal came from the leukemia cells rather than from the normal T cells. Cross-reactivity of the anti-TRBV5-5 antibody with TRBV5-6 was attributed to high sequence similarity between the two genes. Relative to anti-CD19, exposure to anti-TRBV12 lowered the TRBV12-3 share of total TRBV signal by 98% to 99%, while TRBV12-4 dropped by more than 30%, a change that was not significant. Relative to anti-CD19, TRBV5-5 signal was reduced by around 98% and signal from the closely related TRBV5-6 was reduced by approximately 90% after anti-TRBV5-5 exposure.

The CDR3, cysteine through phenylalanine, is 13 amino acids long. This entry keeps only the CDR3 DNA: 39 bases, framed from base 1. V lost 2 bases and J lost 5 bases, and the count of bases not matched to a germline gene is 2. CDR1 is given as SGHRS and CDR2 as YFSETQ, both from the germline V gene. The libraries included unique molecular identifier barcodes, and the barcodes were used to quantify clonotypes. Qiagen AllPrep DNA/RNA Micro kits were used to isolate total RNA, and an Agilent TapeStation was used to check RNA quality. TCR beta libraries were constructed by 5' RACE, in which cDNA synthesis was followed by two PCR steps with TCR beta constant-region gene-specific primers. TCR beta libraries were sequenced on an Illumina MiSeq platform. Per the original workflow: MIGEC, MiXCR and VDJtools were used to process the reads. To get a clonotype's frequency, the unique molecular identifiers belonging to that clonotype were divided by all unique molecular identifiers in the sample. Nonfunctional TRBV genes classified in IMGT as pseudogenes or open reading frames, for example TRBV1, TRBV12-1 and TRBV21, were left out. TCRdb's own reprocessing of the public reads used fastp at Q25 and MiXCR and kept productive beta chains. Every CDR3 protein is listed once, alongside the most common genes and DNA of its rows. The V and J calls were not made by the authors but by TCRdb's processing. The sample profile shows 8,000 to 9,000 distinct CDR3 sequences; around 2.3% of them were found once. Roughly 70% of the sample comes from the top ten.

This clonotype was seen at least ten times. What this receptor recognizes is not known. No base-level quality is on record; no much larger clone is a single base apart. Interpreted using the paper, the treatment or condition label stands for: alpha-CD19 control bispecific (anti-CD19 x anti-CD3). T cells were expanded from blood mononuclear cells for 3 days with either the anti-CD3 antibody OKT3 or CD3/CD28 Dynabeads. Anti-CD19 bispecific antibody cocultures served as comparators for TRBV sequencing; in separate killing assays, anti-CD19 had no effect on Jurkat or HPB-ALL cells. Expanded T cells were maintained in RPMI 1640 supplemented with roughly 10% fetal bovine serum, recombinant human IL-2 (about 100 IU/ml) and IL-7 (roughly 5 ng/ml). For cocultures, 5 x 10^4 or so normal T cells were combined with 5 x 10^4 or so target cells and bispecific antibody in around 0.095 mL and incubated for about 17 hours at 37 degrees C. Every bispecific antibody was made of two single-chain variable fragments expressed in a single-chain diabody format with a His tag. Effector T cells were obtained from healthy human donors, and peripheral blood mononuclear cells were isolated from leukapheresis samples by Ficoll density gradient centrifugation.

The sequencing here drew on T cells from a healthy donor cultured with Jurkat leukemia cells, taken from a culture containing an anti-CD19 bispecific antibody. Recombination linked TRBV5-1 to TRBJ1-1, and 8 bases in between align with TRBD1. The sequence derives from a human donor in good health. Some clones in this sample may be carry-over from other donors' samples. The DNA sequence follows: TGCGCCAGCAGCTTCGGACAGGGAACTGAAGCTTTCTTT. It specifies CASSFGQGTEAFF.